Each of the 30 T cell receptor beta chains below was sequenced from the same sample in a study of blood T cell repertoires in COVID-19. Sequenced by immunoSEQ multiplex PCR; TCRdb stores in-frame clones only, minus some. The top ten clones hold approximately 4.8% of a sample with around 71,000 clones, approximately 89% of them seen once. Sequenced sample: peripheral blood. The source is a man older than 75 with acute or convalescent COVID-19.

The chain recombines TRBV28 with TRBJ2-7; perhaps TRBD2 as D (5 bases). This CDR3 has 14 residues. From germline, CDR1 is MDHEN and CDR2 SYDVKM. Trimming took 2 bases from V and 0 from J, leaving 8 bases between them. The CDR3 coding sequence is TGTGCCAGCAGTTTAGGCGGGTCCTCCTACGAGCAGTACTTC. Protein product: CASSLGGSSYEQYF.

The chain couples TRBV7-8 to TRBJ2-7, with TRBD1 matching over 7 bases. Looked up from germline, CDR1 is SGHVS and CDR2 is FQNEAQ. Unmatched junction bases numbered 3, after V lost 6 bases and J lost 1 base. The CDR3 runs to 13 residues. The CDR3 loop reads CASRPGQSYEQYF. CDR3 coding DNA: TGTGCCAGCAGACCGGGACAGTCCTACGAGCAGTACTTC.

The chain links TRBV7-9 to TRBJ2-1, with D possibly being TRBD2 (5 bases). Germline V gene data show CDR1 as SEHNR and CDR2 as FQNEAQ (reference sequence). CDR3 length: 14 amino acids. V lost 6 bases, J lost 8 bases, and 17 bases lay in between. Written as DNA, the CDR3 is TGTGCCAGCAGTTTTCAACTAGGGATTGATGAGCAGTTCTTC. This gives the protein CASSFQLGIDEQFF.

The chain joins TRBV3-1 (or the pseudogene TRBV3-2) to TRBJ2-7, with 9 bases lining up with TRBD2. Trimming removed 3 bases from V and 3 bases from J; junction bases left unmatched: 6. CDR1 and CDR2 (germline): LGHDT, YNNKEL (reference sequence). This CDR3 is built from 15 residues. This CDR3 reads CASSHQASGIYEQYF. For the CDR3, the DNA is TGTGCCAGCAGCCACCAAGCTAGCGGGATCTACGAGCAGTACTTC.

In its sample, this clone was seen once. The V gene is TRBV5-1, the J gene TRBJ1-4; no definite D call. The CDR3 is 16 amino acids. The V gene lost 2 bases and the J gene lost 7 bases, with 18 bases spanning the gap. Germline CDR1 is SGHRS and CDR2 is YFSETQ. CDR3 sequence: CASSLFPGVEGEKLFF. The CDR3 DNA reads TGCGCCAGCAGCTTATTTCCCGGAGTGGAGGGTGAAAAACTGTTTTTT. The variable domain in full, completed from reference TRBV5-1 and TRBJ1-4, reads KAGVTQTPRYLIKTRGQQVTLSCSPISGHRSVSWYQQTPGQGLQFLFEYFSETQRNKGNFPGRFSGRQFSNSRSEMNVSTLELGDSALYLCASSLFPGVEGEKLFFGSGTQLSVL.

The table lists this clone with a count of one. The rearrangement uses TRBV4-3 and TRBJ2-7; 7 bases agree with TRBD2. The CDR3 length is 15 residues. Germline CDR1 is LGHNA and CDR2 is YSLEER. V gave up 1 base and J gave up 2 bases; unmatched junction bases: 5. DNA for the CDR3: TGCGCCAGCAGCCAAGGAAAAGGACTAGCCTACGAGCAGTACTTC. It is translated as CASSQGKGLAYEQYF.

The chain has TRBV11-2 and TRBJ1-4, with 9 bases lining up with TRBD1. Looked up from germline, CDR1 is SGHAT and CDR2 is FQNNGV. V dropped 0 bases and J dropped 11; count of bases not matched to a gene: 13. This CDR3 is 17 amino acids long. DNA of the CDR3: TGTGCCAGCAGCTTAGAGGGGCCCGGGACAGGGAGGTGGAAACTGTTTTTT. This encodes CASSLEGPGTGRWKLFF.

The chain combines TRBV28 with TRBJ1-2; no reliable D call. Germline CDR1 reads MDHEN; CDR2 reads SYDVKM. This CDR3 is built from 14 residues. V lost 7 bases, J lost 8 bases, and 20 bases lay in between. The CDR3 here is CASILSGPRSGYTF. DNA for the CDR3: TGTGCCAGCATCCTCAGCGGCCCTCGCAGCGGCTACACCTTC.

The rearrangement links TRBV10-1 to TRBJ1-4; D call uncertain. The CDR3 extends over 12 amino acids. V was cut by 0 bases and J by 15 bases, with 11 bases left in between. Germline CDR1 reads WNHNN; CDR2 reads SYGVQD (reference sequence). The CDR3 sequence: CASSESDRGMFF. For the CDR3, the DNA is TGCGCCAGCAGTGAGTCGGATCGGGGAATGTTTTTT.

This clone was recorded only once. The genes are TRBV19 and TRBJ1-5; 11 bases align to TRBD1. Germline V gene lookup returns CDR1 LNHDA and CDR2 SQIVND (reference sequence). The V segment lost 2 bases and the J segment 0 bases; nucleotides outside the gene matches: 9. This CDR3 is 19 amino acids long. The CDR3 sequence is CASSIFGQGAVYSNQPQHF. The CDR3 DNA sequence: TGTGCCAGTAGTATATTCGGACAGGGGGCAGTTTATAGCAATCAGCCCCAGCATTTT.

This clone was detected only once. CDR3 DNA sequence: TGTGCCAGCAGTTCTAGCGGGAGGGCCATTCCGGATGAGCAGTACTTC. Translating gives CASSSSGRAIPDEQYF. The V call is TRBV6-5, the J call TRBJ2-7; TRBD2 matches 12 bases. Trimming at V came to 4 bases and at J to 7 bases, leaving 11 bases not matched to a gene. The CDR3 has 16 residues. Germline lookup yields CDR1 MNHEY and CDR2 SVGAGI.

The sample holds a few counts of this clone. J is TRBJ1-1 and V is TRBV10-3; D remains ambiguous. The germline V gene has CDR1 ENHRY and CDR2 SYGVKD. V lost 4 bases and J lost 1, with 13 bases in between. The CDR3 extends over 15 amino acids. In DNA form, the CDR3 reads TGTGCCATCAGTGGGCCCTTACAACGGAACACTGAAGCTTTCTTT. This encodes CAISGPLQRNTEAFF.

Here the CDR3 reads CASRKAGTGTEQYF. CDR3 nucleotide sequence: TGTGCCAGCCGTAAGGCCGGGACAGGGACCGAGCAGTACTTC. This sequence joins TRBV5-6 and TRBJ2-7, with 9 bases aligning to TRBD1. The CDR3 has 14 residues. With 7 bases clipped from V and 6 bases from J, the junction kept 11 bases outside the gene matches. CDR1 and CDR2 from the germline V gene are SGHDT and YYEEEE.

This clone was counted between two and nine times. V and J are TRBV6-5 and TRBJ2-7; D may be TRBD2 (6 bases). The CDR3 totals 14 residues. CDR1 is MNHEY and CDR2 is SVGAGI in the germline V gene. V was cut by 4 bases and J by 5 bases, with 15 bases left in between. The CDR3 coding sequence is TGTGCCAGCAGTTGGAGGGTCAGCGACAACGAGCAGTACTTC. It translates to CASSWRVSDNEQYF.

The chain couples TRBV3-1 (or the pseudogene TRBV3-2) to TRBJ2-7; D unresolved. Deletions cut 4 bases from V and 0 bases from J, with 4 bases between. CDR3 length: 12 residues. In germline, CDR1 is LGHDT, CDR2 YNNKEL (reference sequence). The CDR3 region is CASSPSSYEQYF. The CDR3 region has the DNA TGTGCCAGCAGCCCGAGCTCCTACGAGCAGTACTTC.

The rearrangement uses TRBV6-5 and TRBJ1-2, with D perhaps TRBD1 (6 bases). V was cut by 11 bases and J by 9 bases, with 19 bases left in between. The CDR3 extends over 12 amino acids. The germline gives CDR1 MNHEY, CDR2 SVGAGI. The CDR3 DNA reads as TGTGCCGCAGGGGAAGAGGGGTTGCGCTACACCTTC. It specifies CAAGEEGLRYTF.

The chain is built from TRBV7-2 and TRBJ1-1, with 8 bases that match TRBD1. This CDR3 is built from 14 residues. The germline gives CDR1 SGHTA, CDR2 FQGNSA. The ends lost 3 bases at V and 5 bases at J; junction bases unmatched: 5. CDR3 in DNA: TGTGCCAGCAGCTTGACAGGGGTTAAAACTGAAGCTTTCTTT. It yields the protein CASSLTGVKTEAFF. Drawing the rest from reference TRBV7-2 and TRBJ1-1, the complete variable domain is GAGVSQSPSNKVTEKGKDVELRCDPISGHTALYWYRQSLGQGLEFLIYFQGNSAPDKSGLPSDRFSAERTGGSVSTLTIQRTQQEDSAVYLCASSLTGVKTEAFFGQGTRLTVV.

The chain uses TRBV2 and TRBJ2-3; D remains ambiguous. V gave up 7 bases and J gave up 0 bases, with 11 bases separating them. Per the germline V gene, CDR1 is SNHLY and CDR2 is FYNNEI. The CDR3 length is 14 residues. This CDR3 reads CASILSSSTDTQYF. The DNA of the CDR3 is TGTGCCAGCATTCTTAGTTCTAGCACAGATACGCAGTATTTT.

This clone was observed a single time. J is TRBJ1-1 and V is TRBV3-1 (or the pseudogene TRBV3-2), with D hard to call. With 1 base removed from V and 5 bases from J, the gap between germline ends came to 8 bases. The germline V gene has CDR1 LGHDT and CDR2 YNNKEL (reference sequence). The CDR3 runs 13 residues. The CDR3 spells CASSQGPGTEAFF. The CDR3 DNA follows: TGTGCCAGCAGCCAAGGTCCGGGGACTGAAGCTTTCTTT.

The CDR3 is CASSKAGEAQSSTDTQYF. The CDR3 DNA reads TGTGCCAGCAGCAAAGCGGGGGAGGCGCAGTCTAGCACAGATACGCAGTATTTT. The chain has TRBV21-1 and TRBJ2-3; the D segment call TRBD2 is taken from the table without a DNA check. TRBV21-1 is noted as a pseudogene. CDR3 length: 18 residues.

This chain uses TRBV5-1 with TRBJ2-2; the match to TRBD2 covers 13 bases. Germline V CDR1 and CDR2: SGHRS, YFSETQ. The CDR3 spans 20 residues. The junction had 11 bases not matched to a gene; V was cut back by 0 bases and J by 3 bases. CDR3 residues: CASSLVTSGRPPYHTGELFF. The CDR3 DNA sequence: TGCGCCAGCAGCTTGGTGACTAGCGGGAGGCCGCCTTACCACACCGGGGAGCTGTTTTTT.

This chain uses TRBV27 with TRBJ2-7; D perhaps matches TRBD1 (5 bases). The germline CDR1 and CDR2 sequences are MNHEY and SMNVEV (reference sequence). This CDR3 region has 13 residues. The V end lost 2 bases, the J end lost 5 bases, and 10 bases lay between the germline ends. As DNA, the CDR3 is TGTGCCAGCAGTTTAACCCAGGGCAACGAGCAGTACTTC. It codes for CASSLTQGNEQYF.

This clone has only one observation. The rearrangement links TRBV28 to TRBJ1-5; TRBD1 is a possible D gene (6 bases). The CDR3 runs to 14 residues. CDR1 is MDHEN and CDR2 is SYDVKM in the germline V gene. Trimming shortened V by 3 bases and J by 5 bases, and 11 bases separated the two germline ends. This CDR3 is CASSFGGLYQPQHF. CDR3 sequence (DNA): TGTGCCAGCAGTTTCGGGGGGCTCTATCAGCCCCAGCATTTT. Combining the CDR3 with reference TRBV28 and TRBJ1-5 gives the whole variable domain DVKVTQSSRYLVKRTGEKVFLECVQDMDHENMFWYRQDPGLGLRLIYFSYDVKMKEKGDIPEGYSVSREKKERFSLILESASTNQTSMYLCASSFGGLYQPQHFGDGTRLSIL.

The chain has TRBV7-8 and TRBJ1-2, with 9 bases identical to TRBD1. From germline, CDR1 is SGHVS and CDR2 FQNEAQ. Trimming at V came to 1 base and at J to 7 bases, leaving 4 bases not matched to a gene. The CDR3 runs 14 residues. The CDR3 loop reads CASSLGGTGIGYTF. The CDR3 region has the DNA TGTGCCAGCAGCTTAGGGGGGACAGGGATTGGCTACACCTTC.

This clone was observed a few times. This chain connects TRBV18 to TRBJ2-1; TRBD2 matches at 13 bases. Germline CDR1 is KGHSH and CDR2 is LQKENI. The CDR3 length is 16 residues. V dropped 6 bases and J dropped 5; count of bases not matched to a gene: 7. The CDR3 reads CASSPGTSGANNEQFF. CDR3 nucleotides: TGTGCCAGCTCGCCTGGGACTAGCGGGGCCAACAATGAGCAGTTCTTC.

The chain couples TRBV14 to TRBJ2-3, with D unresolved. From germline, CDR1 is SGHDN and CDR2 FVKESK. Trimming removed 3 bases from V and 3 bases from J, with 10 bases in between. This CDR3 region has 14 residues. For the CDR3, the DNA is TGTGCCAGCAGCCATCTTTCCACTACAGATACGCAGTATTTT. The encoded protein is CASSHLSTTDTQYF.

This clone has only one observation. V gene TRBV7-2 combines with J gene TRBJ2-3; 7 bases are shared with TRBD2. Germline CDR1 SGHTA, CDR2 FQGNSA. The CDR3 loop spans 15 amino acids. Unmatched junction bases numbered 4, after V lost 2 bases and J lost 2 bases. CDR3 in amino acids: CASSLLGGFTDTQYF. CDR3 coding DNA: TGTGCCAGCAGCTTATTGGGGGGGTTCACAGATACGCAGTATTTT.

This chain connects TRBV28 to TRBJ2-7, with 12 nucleotides matching TRBD1. This CDR3 has 15 residues. The V segment lost 5 bases and the J segment 4 bases; nucleotides outside the gene matches: 6. In germline, CDR1 is MDHEN, CDR2 SYDVKM. The CDR3 DNA follows: TGTGCCAGCAGTGTCCCGGGACAGGGGGCGTACGAGCAGTACTTC. Translation gives CASSVPGQGAYEQYF.

CDR3 protein: CASSLKDIAGKLNEKLFF. Written as DNA, the CDR3 is TGTGCCAGCAGCTTAAAGGATATTGCAGGCAAACTTAATGAAAAACTGTTTTTT. This chain joins TRBV7-2 and TRBJ1-4, with D hard to call. V was cut by 2 bases and J by 4 bases, with 20 bases left in between. Germline V gene sequence: CDR1 SGHTA, CDR2 FQGNSA. This CDR3 comprises 18 residues.

V is TRBV18 and J is TRBJ2-6; a possible D gene is TRBD2 (5 bases). This CDR3 is built from 15 residues. V lost 3 bases, J lost 0 bases, and 6 bases lay in between. Germline CDR1 is KGHSH and CDR2 is LQKENI. This chain's CDR3 is CASSPGASGANVLTF. The DNA for the CDR3 is TGTGCCAGCTCACCGGGAGCCTCTGGGGCCAACGTCCTGACTTTC.